Listed below are T cell receptor beta chains from one sample, sequenced in a study of T cell responses to AZD1222 COVID-19 vaccine. Here immunoSEQ multiplex PCR was the method, and the copy in TCRdb shows in-frame clones only, minus some. Seen here are 150,000 to 180,000 clones, about nine tenths observed once, and the top ten hold approximately 17%. Sample: peripheral blood, taken on day 0 of AZD1222 vaccination. The source of these receptors is an adult in good health. CDR3s include the opening cysteine and the closing phenylalanine or tryptophan. The D gene is left open where the match is weak. Where a row states a size, it is once, few, many or the class of an expanded clone; other rows omit it.

J: TRBJ1-3
D: .
V: TRBV5-1
size: .
CDR3: CASLGGSSGNTIYF
DNA: TGCGCCAGCCTGGGGGGGAGCTCTGGAAACACCATATATTTT

J: TRBJ2-3
D: TRBD2
V: TRBV28
size: .
CDR3: CASGALLAGSTDTQYF
DNA: TGTGCCAGTGGGGCTCTTCTAGCGGGGAGCACAGATACGCAGTATTTT

J: TRBJ1-5
D: .
V: TRBV6-2/TRBV6-3
size: .
CDR3: CASSRSNSNQPQHF
DNA: TGTGCCAGCAGTCGATCTAATAGCAATCAGCCCCAGCATTTT

J: TRBJ1-1
D: TRBD1
V: TRBV16
size: .
CDR3: CASSLPTYRGYTEAFF
DNA: TGTGCCAGCAGCCTCCCTACATACAGGGGATATACTGAAGCTTTCTTT

J: TRBJ2-5
D: TRBD1
V: TRBV7-9
size: .
CDR3: CASRTGLETQYF
DNA: TGTGCCAGCAGGACAGGGTTGGAGACCCAGTACTTC

J: TRBJ2-7
D: .
V: TRBV21-1
size: .
CDR3: CASSKSPALGYEQYF
DNA: TGTGCCAGCAGCAAAAGCCCGGCGCTTGGCTACGAGCAGTACTTC

J: TRBJ1-2
D: .
V: TRBV7-9
size: .
CDR3: CASSLAMMLQRRSYGYTF
DNA: TGTGCCAGCAGCTTAGCGATGATGTTACAGCGGAGATCCTATGGCTACACCTTC

J: TRBJ2-1
D: TRBD2
V: TRBV5-4
size: .
CDR3: CASSLGGGARSYNEQFF
DNA: TGTGCCAGCAGCTTGGGCGGGGGAGCCCGCTCCTACAATGAGCAGTTCTTC

J: TRBJ1-3
D: .
V: TRBV4-3
size: .
CDR3: CASSQEHGNTIYF
DNA: TGCGCCAGCAGCCAAGAACATGGAAACACCATATATTTT

J: TRBJ1-1
D: .
V: TRBV5-1
size: .
CDR3: CASSLAILGNTEAFF
DNA: TGCGCCAGCAGCTTGGCCATTTTAGGGAACACTGAAGCTTTCTTT

J: TRBJ2-1
D: .
V: TRBV5-4
size: .
CDR3: CASSLEVPEEQFF
DNA: TGTGCCAGCAGCTTGGAGGTCCCGGAGGAGCAGTTCTTC

J: TRBJ2-5
D: TRBD2
V: TRBV5-4
size: .
CDR3: CASSTVLAGGQETQYF
DNA: TGTGCCAGCAGCACAGTACTAGCGGGAGGGCAAGAGACCCAGTACTTC

J: TRBJ2-3
D: TRBD2
V: TRBV2
size: few
CDR3: CASGGIAGANTQYF
DNA: TGTGCCAGCGGGGGGATAGCGGGAGCAAATACGCAGTATTTT

J: TRBJ2-1
D: TRBD2
V: TRBV12-5
size: .
CDR3: CASGRLLAGVYNEQFF
DNA: TGTGCTAGTGGTCGCCTACTAGCGGGAGTCTACAATGAGCAGTTCTTC

J: TRBJ2-7
D: .
V: TRBV7-8
size: .
CDR3: CASSQTPGDTSSYEQYF
DNA: TGTGCCAGCAGCCAAACCCCGGGGGATACTAGCTCCTACGAGCAGTACTTC

J: TRBJ1-1
D: TRBD1
V: TRBV4-2
size: .
CDR3: CASSQESRGTEAFF
DNA: TGTGCCAGCAGCCAAGAATCCAGGGGGACTGAAGCTTTCTTT

J: TRBJ1-4
D: TRBD1
V: TRBV5-6
size: .
CDR3: CASSLGTGTVNEKLFF
DNA: TGTGCCAGCAGCTTGGGGACTGGGACAGTTAATGAAAAACTGTTTTTT

J: TRBJ1-2
D: .
V: TRBV6-5
size: .
CDR3: CANYRKGDGYTF
DNA: TGTGCCAATTACAGGAAAGGCGATGGCTACACCTTC

J: TRBJ1-3
D: TRBD1
V: TRBV2
size: .
CDR3: CASSTFTLDRKNF
DNA: TGTGCCAGCAGCACATTTACTCTGGACAGGAAAAATTTT

J: TRBJ1-3
D: .
V: TRBV9
size: .
CDR3: CASSVAHSSGNTIYF
DNA: TGTGCCAGCAGCGTAGCCCACAGCTCTGGAAACACCATATATTTT